Listed below are T cell receptor beta chains from one sample, sequenced in a study of shared clonotypes between healthy human individuals. Method: immunoSEQ multiplex PCR; TCRdb's copy keeps in-frame clones and lacks some. The data contain fewer than 600,000 clones, approximately 85% of them seen just once; the ten biggest clones take up over 10%. The sequencing sample was made of PBMCs. These receptors all come from a woman aged 40 to 50 in good health. Some clones in this sample may be carry-over from other donors' samples. The CDR3 runs from the conserved cysteine through the conserved F or W.

j_call: TRBJ2-2; cdr3_length: 14; v_call: TRBV5-1; cdr3_aa: CASAPLSNTGELFF
j_call: TRBJ2-2; cdr3_length: 15; v_call: TRBV5-4; cdr3_aa: CASSSRDEGTGELFF
j_call: TRBJ2-5; cdr3_length: 13; v_call: TRBV7-3; cdr3_aa: CASSPTRGETQYF
j_call: TRBJ2-2; cdr3_length: 18; v_call: TRBV7-3; cdr3_aa: CASSSVGTLFANTGELFF
j_call: TRBJ2-3; cdr3_length: 11; v_call: TRBV19; cdr3_aa: CASSIMNTQYF
j_call: TRBJ2-4; cdr3_length: 12; v_call: TRBV5-8; cdr3_aa: CASSMLGAIQYF
j_call: TRBJ2-7; cdr3_length: 13; v_call: TRBV9; cdr3_aa: CASSGDASYEQYF
j_call: TRBJ2-3; cdr3_length: 18; v_call: TRBV11-2; cdr3_aa: CASSPAMTGALPTDTQYF
j_call: TRBJ1-2; cdr3_length: 15; v_call: TRBV27; cdr3_aa: CASTMLGSKGRGYTF
j_call: TRBJ2-7; cdr3_length: 12; v_call: TRBV28; cdr3_aa: CASSPDEVEQYF
j_call: TRBJ2-5; cdr3_length: 16; v_call: TRBV10-3; cdr3_aa: CAIKGGVSLGQETQYF
j_call: TRBJ2-2; cdr3_length: 18; v_call: TRBV7-6; cdr3_aa: CASSLVGGLAGNTGELFF
j_call: TRBJ2-2; cdr3_length: 16; v_call: TRBV9; cdr3_aa: CASSASGRGFAGELFF
j_call: TRBJ2-5; cdr3_length: 13; v_call: TRBV6-5; cdr3_aa: CASTRTSRETQYF
j_call: TRBJ1-1; cdr3_length: 16; v_call: TRBV27; cdr3_aa: CASSRQTGGKSTEAFF
j_call: TRBJ2-1; cdr3_length: 14; v_call: TRBV10-3; cdr3_aa: CAISAGGTYNEQFF
j_call: TRBJ1-3; cdr3_length: 15; v_call: TRBV5-1; cdr3_aa: CASSLEGGTGNTIYF
j_call: TRBJ2-1; cdr3_length: 13; v_call: TRBV28; cdr3_aa: CASNPFKVSTVFF
j_call: TRBJ2-7; cdr3_length: 15; v_call: TRBV18; cdr3_aa: CASSPLAGGQHEQYF
j_call: .; cdr3_length: 13; v_call: TRBV5-1; cdr3_aa: CASSAWTGDEQYF
j_call: TRBJ2-2; cdr3_length: 14; v_call: TRBV9; cdr3_aa: CASSVVGNTGELFF
j_call: TRBJ2-1; cdr3_length: 13; v_call: TRBV7-6; cdr3_aa: CASSLGQYNEQFF
j_call: TRBJ2-1; cdr3_length: 17; v_call: TRBV4-1; cdr3_aa: CASSQFPIWPVYNEQFF
j_call: TRBJ1-1; cdr3_length: 16; v_call: TRBV28; cdr3_aa: CASSLSDRAHNTEAFF
j_call: TRBJ2-7; cdr3_length: 16; v_call: TRBV21-1; cdr3_aa: CASSKKAGILGYEQYF
j_call: TRBJ2-1; cdr3_length: 14; v_call: TRBV7-9; cdr3_aa: CASSSDSGRNEQFF
j_call: TRBJ1-5; cdr3_length: 15; v_call: TRBV5-1; cdr3_aa: CASSPGQGADQPQHF
j_call: TRBJ2-1; cdr3_length: 15; v_call: TRBV28; cdr3_aa: CASSLTGGLVDEQFF
j_call: TRBJ1-2; cdr3_length: 14; v_call: TRBV18; cdr3_aa: CASSPGQENYGYTF
j_call: TRBJ1-5; cdr3_length: 13; v_call: TRBV30; cdr3_aa: CAWNMGGNQPQHF
j_call: TRBJ2-5; cdr3_length: 15; v_call: TRBV19; cdr3_aa: CASSIRSGGQETQYF
j_call: TRBJ1-2; cdr3_length: 14; v_call: TRBV7-8; cdr3_aa: CATSASDRIYGYTF
j_call: TRBJ2-2; cdr3_length: 14; v_call: TRBV7-2; cdr3_aa: CASSDGLFTGELFF
j_call: TRBJ2-7; cdr3_length: 13; v_call: TRBV19; cdr3_aa: CASSFGGAYEQYF
j_call: TRBJ2-3; cdr3_length: 14; v_call: TRBV10-2; cdr3_aa: CASGAGLTTDTQYF
j_call: TRBJ1-2; cdr3_length: 13; v_call: TRBV19; cdr3_aa: CASSMTTGGGYTF
j_call: TRBJ2-7; cdr3_length: 14; v_call: TRBV2; cdr3_aa: CATRDGLLWREQYF
j_call: TRBJ1-1; cdr3_length: 13; v_call: TRBV7-9; cdr3_aa: CASSLGGFGEAFF
j_call: TRBJ2-3; cdr3_length: 13; v_call: TRBV29-1; cdr3_aa: CSVDREGTDTQYF
j_call: TRBJ2-2; cdr3_length: 16; v_call: TRBV6-1; cdr3_aa: CASSEYLPRVTGELFF
j_call: TRBJ1-2; cdr3_length: 13; v_call: TRBV18; cdr3_aa: CASSRQGDYGYTF
j_call: TRBJ2-7; cdr3_length: 13; v_call: TRBV6-5; cdr3_aa: CASSPPPAYEQYF
j_call: TRBJ1-2; cdr3_length: 13; v_call: TRBV11-2; cdr3_aa: CASSLKSSYGYTF
j_call: TRBJ1-3; cdr3_length: 14; v_call: TRBV18; cdr3_aa: CASSPAPSGNTIYF
j_call: TRBJ2-3; cdr3_length: 13; v_call: TRBV7-8; cdr3_aa: CASSLPSGGTQYF
j_call: TRBJ2-7; cdr3_length: 15; v_call: TRBV11-3; cdr3_aa: CASSVLAGGFYEQYF
j_call: TRBJ2-3; cdr3_length: 13; v_call: TRBV4-1; cdr3_aa: CASGTELTDTQYF
j_call: TRBJ2-1; cdr3_length: 15; v_call: TRBV10-3; cdr3_aa: CAISERESSYNEQFF
j_call: TRBJ2-1; cdr3_length: 14; v_call: TRBV11-3; cdr3_aa: CASSLGDPYNEQFF
j_call: TRBJ2-7; cdr3_length: 14; v_call: TRBV5-1; cdr3_aa: CASSQGQGPFQQYF
j_call: TRBJ1-2; cdr3_length: 16; v_call: TRBV5-8; cdr3_aa: CASSLLRQGFSYGYTF